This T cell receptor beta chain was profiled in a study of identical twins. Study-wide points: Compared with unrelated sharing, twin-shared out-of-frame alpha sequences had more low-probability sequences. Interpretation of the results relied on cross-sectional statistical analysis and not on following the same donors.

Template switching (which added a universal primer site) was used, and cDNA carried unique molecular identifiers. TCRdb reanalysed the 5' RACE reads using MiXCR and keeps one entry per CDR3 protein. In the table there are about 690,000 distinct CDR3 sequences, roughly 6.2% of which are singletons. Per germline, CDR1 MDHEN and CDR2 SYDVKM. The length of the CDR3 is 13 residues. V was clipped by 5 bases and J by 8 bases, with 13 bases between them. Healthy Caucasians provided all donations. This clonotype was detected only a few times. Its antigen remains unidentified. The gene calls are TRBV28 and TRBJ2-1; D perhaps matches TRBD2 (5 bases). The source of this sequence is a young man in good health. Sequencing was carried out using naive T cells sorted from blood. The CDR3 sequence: CASSLSTRDEQFF. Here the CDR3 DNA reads TGTGCCAGCAGTCTCTCCACTAGGGATGAGCAGTTCTTC.